These 16 T cell receptor beta chains share one sample of origin, sequenced in a study of T-cell memory formation after mild COVID-19. TCRdb re-called the 5' RACE reads with MiXCR, one entry per CDR3 protein. The data contain hundreds of thousands of distinct CDR3 sequences, less than 25% of them singletons. Sequences were obtained from PBMCs or a T cell subset sorted from them (not recorded which). Receptors originate from an adult woman who had mild COVID-19 (a few samples of this study predate the infection). Cell type and time point are not known.

The chain carries TRBV12-3 or TRBV12-4 and TRBJ2-5, with a tentative D call TRBD2 (5 bases). V lost 6 bases and J 8 bases, leaving 16 bases between the germline ends. The CDR3 is 13 amino acids. As DNA, the CDR3 is TGTGCCAGCAGGGTAGTCTCAACGGGAACCCAGTACTTC. It is translated as CASRVVSTGTQYF.

J is TRBJ1-2 and V is TRBV6-9; 7 bases line up with TRBD1. Trimming at V came to 6 bases and at J to 5 bases, leaving 9 bases not matched to a gene. Germline lookup yields CDR1 MNHGY and CDR2 SVAAGI. The CDR3 totals 14 residues. Written as DNA, the CDR3 is TGTGCCAGCAGCCCAGGGGGGAAATGTTATGGCTACACCTTC. It encodes CASSPGGKCYGYTF.

CDR3 loop: CASSSGLAGESYEQYF. DNA of the CDR3: TGTGCCAGCAGCTCAGGACTAGCGGGAGAGTCCTACGAGCAGTACTTC. The V and J genes are TRBV7-9 and TRBJ2-7, with 13 bases that match TRBD2. The CDR3 contains 16 residues. Trimming removed 4 bases from V and 1 base from J; junction bases left unmatched: 4. Germline V gene lookup returns CDR1 SEHNR and CDR2 FQNEAQ (reference sequence).

The table lists this clonotype with many counts. This chain joins TRBV5-1 and TRBJ2-5; 7 nucleotides agree with TRBD2. Trimming cost V 4 bases and J 7 bases; bases outside gene matches: 13. This CDR3 comprises 15 residues. The germline CDR1 and CDR2 sequences are SGHRS and YFSETQ. CDR3 amino acids: CASSRSVAGQGTQYF. The CDR3 DNA is TGCGCCAGCAGCCGTTCTGTAGCGGGTCAGGGGACCCAGTACTTC.

The V and J genes are TRBV11-3 and TRBJ2-1; 13 bases fit TRBD2. With 7 bases clipped from V and 8 bases from J, the junction kept 11 bases outside the gene matches. The CDR3 is made up of 16 amino acids. Germline V gene sequence: CDR1 SGHNT, CDR2 YENEEA. Here the CDR3 DNA reads TGTGCCAGCACCCTGGCCGGGACTAGCGGGAATGATGAGCAGTTCTTC. Residues: CASTLAGTSGNDEQFF.

This clonotype was observed a few times. The genes are TRBV6-5 and TRBJ2-7; D is ambiguous. The CDR3 length is 14 residues. Trimming cost V 6 bases and J 2 bases, with 14 bases left between them. Germline CDR1 reads MNHEY; CDR2 reads SVGAGI. The CDR3 bases are TGTGCCAGCAGGCGTGGACGCAGGACCTACGAGCAGTACTTC. Translated: CASRRGRRTYEQYF.

This clonotype was seen a few times. V gene TRBV7-2 combines with J gene TRBJ2-2, with TRBD2 identical over 15 bases. The CDR3 runs to 19 residues. V was clipped by 1 base and J by 4 bases; unmatched bases: 7. Germline CDR1 SGHTA, CDR2 FQGNSA. The CDR3 DNA follows: TGTGCCAGCAGCTTAGGGCCTCAGGGACTAGCGGGGGGCACCGGGGAGCTGTTTTTT. This codes for CASSLGPQGLAGGTGELFF.

The V gene is TRBV12-3 or TRBV12-4, the J gene TRBJ2-7; the D is unclear. The CDR3 has 13 residues. Trimming left V 5 bases short and J 6 bases short, with 14 bases between. The DNA for the CDR3 is TGTGCCAGCAGTAATTCACGGCGAACCGAGCAGTACTTC. The encoded protein is CASSNSRRTEQYF.

The sample holds a few counts of this clonotype. The chain employs TRBV7-2 and TRBJ1-1, with 7 bases identical to TRBD1. After removal of 1 base from V and 0 bases from J, the junction contained 2 bases not matched to a gene. Germline V lookup: CDR1 SGHTA, CDR2 FQGNSA. The CDR3 is made up of 15 amino acids. CDR3 DNA: TGTGCCAGCAGCTTAGTAGGGGGCGTGAACACTGAAGCTTTCTTT. Protein sequence: CASSLVGGVNTEAFF.

This clonotype was detected a few times. The chain uses TRBV2 and TRBJ1-5; tentative D call: TRBD1 (5 bases). This CDR3 spans 15 amino acids. The germline V gene encodes CDR1 SNHLY and CDR2 FYNNEI. Between the trimmed V and J ends, which lost 2 bases and 7 bases, there was a span of 15 bases. The CDR3 is CASSEIRQGFQPQHF. The DNA for the CDR3 is TGTGCCAGCAGTGAAATTAGGCAGGGTTTCCAGCCCCAGCATTTT.

The chain uses TRBV11-1 and TRBJ2-1; 7 bases map to TRBD1. Germline V gene data show CDR1 as SGHAT and CDR2 as FQDESV (reference sequence). With 3 bases clipped from V and 0 bases from J, the junction kept 11 bases outside the gene matches. This CDR3 is built from 18 residues. CDR3 in DNA: TGTGCCAGCAGCTTGGGGACAGTATTCCCAAGCTCCTACAATGAGCAGTTCTTC. This gives the protein CASSLGTVFPSSYNEQFF.

This clonotype was seen only a few times. The V and J genes are TRBV4-1 and TRBJ2-7, with D maybe TRBD1 (5 bases). Trimming pared 6 bases from V and 6 bases from J, leaving 15 bases between. The CDR3 has 13 amino acids. Per germline, CDR1 MGHRA and CDR2 YSYEKL. CDR3 sequence: CASRSSGLSEQYF. The CDR3 DNA is TGCGCCAGCAGATCCTCAGGGTTGAGCGAGCAGTACTTC.

In this sample, this clonotype turned up a few times. J is TRBJ1-1 and V is TRBV7-9; D may be TRBD1 (6 bases). V dropped 3 bases and J dropped 6 bases, with 11 bases sitting between them. The CDR3 runs 13 residues. Germline lookup yields CDR1 SEHNR and CDR2 FQNEAQ (reference sequence). The CDR3 loop reads CASSLGHPPEAFF. CDR3 bases: TGTGCCAGCAGCTTGGGACACCCGCCTGAAGCTTTCTTT.

This clonotype was detected ten times or more. The chain links TRBV5-1 to TRBJ2-5, with 10 bases matching TRBD1. The J segment lost 4 bases and the V segment lost 0 bases, leaving 0 bases of the junction unmatched. CDR3 size: 14 residues. The germline V gene has CDR1 SGHRS and CDR2 YFSETQ. The CDR3 loop is CASSLGQGAETQYF. The DNA for the CDR3 is TGCGCCAGCAGCTTGGGACAGGGGGCAGAGACCCAGTACTTC.

This clonotype was seen only a few times. The J gene is TRBJ1-1, the V gene TRBV4-1; D is uncertain. The CDR3 length is 12 residues. The germline V gene encodes CDR1 MGHRA and CDR2 YSYEKL. V lost 4 bases to trimming and J lost 8 bases, with 11 bases between them. The CDR3 region has the DNA TGCGCCAGCAGCCGAGACACTCGGGAAGCTTTCTTT. Protein sequence: CASSRDTREAFF.

The J gene is TRBJ1-2, the V gene TRBV19, with 7 bases matching TRBD1. CDR3 length equals 13 residues. The ends lost 4 bases at V and 7 bases at J; junction bases unmatched: 6. CDR1 and CDR2 (germline): LNHDA, SQIVND (reference sequence). The CDR3 region has the DNA TGTGCCAGTAGTACCCAGACAGGGACTGGCTACACCTTC. Protein product: CASSTQTGTGYTF.